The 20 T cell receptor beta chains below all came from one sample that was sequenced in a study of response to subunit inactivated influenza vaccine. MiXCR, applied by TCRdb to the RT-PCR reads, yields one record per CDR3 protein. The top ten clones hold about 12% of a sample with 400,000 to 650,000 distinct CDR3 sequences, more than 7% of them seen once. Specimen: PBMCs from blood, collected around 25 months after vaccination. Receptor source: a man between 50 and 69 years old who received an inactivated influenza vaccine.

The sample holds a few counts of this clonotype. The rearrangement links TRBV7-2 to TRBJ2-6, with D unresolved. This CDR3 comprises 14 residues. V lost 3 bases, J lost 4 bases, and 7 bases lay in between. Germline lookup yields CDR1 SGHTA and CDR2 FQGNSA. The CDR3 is CASSFLDGANVLTF. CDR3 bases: TGTGCCAGCAGCTTTCTGGACGGGGCCAACGTCCTGACTTTC.

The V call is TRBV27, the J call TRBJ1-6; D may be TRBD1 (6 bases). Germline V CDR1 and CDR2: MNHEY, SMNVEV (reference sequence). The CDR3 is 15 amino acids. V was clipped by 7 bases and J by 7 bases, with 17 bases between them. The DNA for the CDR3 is TGTGCCAGCAAAATGGGGGGCCACGCGAATTCACCCCTCCACTTT. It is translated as CASKMGGHANSPLHF.

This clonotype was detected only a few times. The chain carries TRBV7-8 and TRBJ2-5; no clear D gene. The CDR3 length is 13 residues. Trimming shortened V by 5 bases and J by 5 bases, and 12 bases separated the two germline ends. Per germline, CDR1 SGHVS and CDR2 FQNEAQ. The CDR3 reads CASSQEFRETQYF. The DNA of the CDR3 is TGTGCCAGCAGCCAGGAGTTTCGCGAGACCCAGTACTTC.

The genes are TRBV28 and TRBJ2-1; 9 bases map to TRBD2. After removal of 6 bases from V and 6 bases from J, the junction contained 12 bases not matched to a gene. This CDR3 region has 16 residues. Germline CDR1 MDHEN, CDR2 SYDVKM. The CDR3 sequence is CASSPGMGLASNEQFF. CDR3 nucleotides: TGTGCCAGCAGCCCTGGAATGGGACTAGCCTCCAATGAGCAGTTCTTC.

The CDR3 loop is CSARDILAGGGDTQYF. DNA for the CDR3: TGCAGTGCTAGAGACATACTAGCGGGGGGTGGGGATACGCAGTATTTT. This chain uses TRBV20-1 with TRBJ2-3; 12 bases align to TRBD2. The CDR3 covers 16 residues. The V gene's germline CDR1 is DFQATT and CDR2 SNEGSKA (reference sequence). The trim removed 0 bases at V and 6 bases at J, leaving 7 bases unmatched.

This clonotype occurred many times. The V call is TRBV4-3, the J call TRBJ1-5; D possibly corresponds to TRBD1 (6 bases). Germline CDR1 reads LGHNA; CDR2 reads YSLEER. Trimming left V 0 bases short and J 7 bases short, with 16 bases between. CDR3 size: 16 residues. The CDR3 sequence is CASSQDSGGGGQPQHF. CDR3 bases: TGCGCCAGCAGCCAAGATAGTGGGGGCGGTGGGCAGCCCCAGCATTTT.

The CDR3 is CASTRGTGKSGELFF. The DNA for the CDR3 is TGTGCCAGCACCCGGGGGACAGGGAAATCCGGGGAGCTGTTTTTT. The genes are TRBV12-3 or TRBV12-4 and TRBJ2-2; 9 bases map to TRBD1. With 7 bases clipped from V and 6 bases from J, the junction kept 9 bases outside the gene matches. This CDR3 spans 15 amino acids.

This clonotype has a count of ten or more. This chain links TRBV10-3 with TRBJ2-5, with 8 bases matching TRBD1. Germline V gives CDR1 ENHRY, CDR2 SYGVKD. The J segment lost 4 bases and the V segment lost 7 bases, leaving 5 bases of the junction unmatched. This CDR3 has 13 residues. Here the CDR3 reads CAITRDRGETQYF. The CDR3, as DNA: TGTGCCATCACCCGAGACAGGGGAGAGACCCAGTACTTC.

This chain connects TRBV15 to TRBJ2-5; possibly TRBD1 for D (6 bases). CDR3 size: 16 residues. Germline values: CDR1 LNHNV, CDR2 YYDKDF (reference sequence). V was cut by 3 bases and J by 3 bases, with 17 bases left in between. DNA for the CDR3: TGTGCCACCAGCAGGAGACGTCAGAAGGGGGAAGAGACCCAGTACTTC. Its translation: CATSRRRQKGEETQYF.

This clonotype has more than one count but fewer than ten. CDR3 sequence reads: CASSSIDRYGYTF. In DNA, the CDR3 is TGTGCCAGCAGCTCCATTGACAGATATGGCTACACCTTC. V gene TRBV11-2 combines with J gene TRBJ1-2; D possibly corresponds to TRBD1 (5 bases). The length of the CDR3 is 13 residues. Trimming left V 4 bases short and J 5 bases short, with 11 bases between. Germline V CDR1 and CDR2: SGHAT, FQNNGV.

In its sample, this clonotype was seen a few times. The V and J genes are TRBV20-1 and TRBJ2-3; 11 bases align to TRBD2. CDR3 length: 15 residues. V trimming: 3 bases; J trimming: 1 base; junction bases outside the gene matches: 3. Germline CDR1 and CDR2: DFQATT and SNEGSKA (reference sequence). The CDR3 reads CSASVLAGGTDTQYF. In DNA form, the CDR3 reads TGCAGTGCTAGTGTACTAGCGGGGGGCACAGATACGCAGTATTTT.

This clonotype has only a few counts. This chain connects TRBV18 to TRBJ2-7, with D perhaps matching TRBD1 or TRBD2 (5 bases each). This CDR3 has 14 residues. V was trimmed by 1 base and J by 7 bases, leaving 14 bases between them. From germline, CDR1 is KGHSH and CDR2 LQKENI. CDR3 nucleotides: TGTGCCAGCTCACCACGGGACGGATCGTGGGAGCAGTACTTC. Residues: CASSPRDGSWEQYF. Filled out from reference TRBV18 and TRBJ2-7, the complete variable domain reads NAGVMQNPRHLVRRRGQEARLRCSPMKGHSHVYWYRQLPEEGLKFMVYLQKENIIDESGMPKERFSAEFPKEGPSILRIQQVVRGDSAAYFCASSPRDGSWEQYFGPGTRLTVT.

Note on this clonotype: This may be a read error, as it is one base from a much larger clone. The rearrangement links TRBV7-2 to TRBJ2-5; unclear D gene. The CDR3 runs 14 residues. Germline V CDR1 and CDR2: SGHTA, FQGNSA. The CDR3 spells CASSPPVGGKTKYF. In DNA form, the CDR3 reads TGTGCCAGCAGCCCACCCGTGGGTGGGAAGACCAAGTACTTC.

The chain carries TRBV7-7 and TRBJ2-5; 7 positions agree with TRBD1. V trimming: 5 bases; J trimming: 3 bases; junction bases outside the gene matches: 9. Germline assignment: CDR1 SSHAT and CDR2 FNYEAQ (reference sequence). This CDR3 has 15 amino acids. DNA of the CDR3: TGTGCCAGCAGCCCTACAGGGGTGGGCAAAGAGACCCAGTACTTC. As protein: CASSPTGVGKETQYF.

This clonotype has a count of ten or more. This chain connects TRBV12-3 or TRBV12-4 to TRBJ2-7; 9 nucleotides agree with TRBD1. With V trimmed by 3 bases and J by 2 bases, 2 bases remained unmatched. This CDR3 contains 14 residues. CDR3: CASSFDRGAYEQYF. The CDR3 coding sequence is TGTGCCAGCAGTTTCGACAGGGGGGCCTACGAGCAGTACTTC.

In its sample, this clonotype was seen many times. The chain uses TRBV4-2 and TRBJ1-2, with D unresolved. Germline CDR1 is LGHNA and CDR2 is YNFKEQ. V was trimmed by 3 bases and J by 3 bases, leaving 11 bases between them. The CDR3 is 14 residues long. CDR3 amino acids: CASSQTIWDYGYTF. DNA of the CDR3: TGTGCCAGCAGCCAGACAATATGGGACTATGGCTACACCTTC.

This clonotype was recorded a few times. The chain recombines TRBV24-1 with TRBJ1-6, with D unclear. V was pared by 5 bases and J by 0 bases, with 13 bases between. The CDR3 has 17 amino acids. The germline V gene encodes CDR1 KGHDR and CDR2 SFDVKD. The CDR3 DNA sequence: TGTGCCACCAGTGGTAAATTCTGGCGCTCCTATAATTCACCCCTCCACTTT. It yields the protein CATSGKFWRSYNSPLHF.

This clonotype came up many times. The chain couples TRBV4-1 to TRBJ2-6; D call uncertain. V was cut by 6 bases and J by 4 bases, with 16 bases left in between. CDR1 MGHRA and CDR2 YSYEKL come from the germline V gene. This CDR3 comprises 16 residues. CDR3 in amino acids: CASSPTRQSGANVLTF. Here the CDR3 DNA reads TGCGCCAGCAGTCCCACGCGACAATCGGGGGCCAACGTCCTGACTTTC.

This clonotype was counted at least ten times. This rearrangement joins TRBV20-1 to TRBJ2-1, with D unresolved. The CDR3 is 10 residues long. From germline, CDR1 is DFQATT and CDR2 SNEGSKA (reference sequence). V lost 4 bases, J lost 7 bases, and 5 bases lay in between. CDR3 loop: CSAKGNEQFF. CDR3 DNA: TGCAGTGCTAAGGGAAATGAGCAGTTCTTC.

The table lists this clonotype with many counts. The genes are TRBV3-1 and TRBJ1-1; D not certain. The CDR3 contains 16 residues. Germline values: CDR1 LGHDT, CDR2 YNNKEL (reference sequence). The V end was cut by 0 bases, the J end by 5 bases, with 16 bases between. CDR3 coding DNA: TGTGCCAGCAGCCAAGAGTGGGCCCGCAGGAATACTGAAGCTTTCTTT. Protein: CASSQEWARRNTEAFF.